This TCR beta chain stems from a study of cytomegalovirus exposure and HLA in healthy donors. Study background: Previous work identified 120 million or so unique TCR beta sequences from around 200 million T cells. Study-level results: A reported reduction in N-insertions relative to the approximately 640-donor mean was seen in an Asian-associated ancestry cluster in a later analysis. TCR sequences were mostly rare, though some public TCRs occurred in many donors.

In its sample, this clone was seen a few times. What it binds is unknown. At sampling all donors were nominally healthy, likely with unrecorded immune exposures. CDR1 and CDR2 from the germline V gene are MNHNS and SASEGT. V lost 0 bases and J 4 bases, leaving 6 bases between the germline ends. The CDR3 spans 13 residues. The PCR used 60 Vbeta and 13 Jbeta primers. Method: immunoSEQ multiplex PCR; TCRdb's copy keeps in-frame clones and lacks some. The table lists under 40,000 clones, roughly 78% of them singletons, with about 6.3% in the top ten. The specimen was PBMCs. This receptor was identified in a male donor in good health and CMV-seronegative. The chain links TRBV6-1 to TRBJ1-2, with D uncertain. The CDR3 spells CASSEALGYGYTF. CDR3 nucleotides: TGTGCCAGCAGTGAAGCGCTAGGCTATGGCTACACCTTC.